Shown below are 26 T cell receptor beta chains from a single sample sequenced in a study of cytomegalovirus exposure and HLA in healthy donors. Primers: 60 Vbeta forward and 13 Jbeta reverse. Data came from immunoSEQ multiplex PCR; TCRdb stores just in-frame clones and leaves some out. The data hold 110,000 to 150,000 clones, with 73% observed a single time. The material sequenced was PBMCs. The receptors were gathered from a human donor in good health.

CDR3 region: CASSAYGQLDEQYF. CDR3 sequence (DNA): TGCGCCAGCAGCGCCTACGGACAGCTCGACGAGCAGTACTTC. The rearrangement links TRBV4-1 to TRBJ2-7, with a possible D match to TRBD1 (6 bases). Trimming took 5 bases from V and 5 from J, leaving 16 bases between them. The CDR3 consists of 14 residues. CDR1 is MGHRA and CDR2 is YSYEKL in the germline V gene.

The rearrangement joins TRBV5-5 to TRBJ2-2; 12 positions agree with TRBD1. This CDR3 is 17 amino acids long. Germline V gives CDR1 SGHKS, CDR2 YYEKEE (reference sequence). V shed 2 bases, J shed 6 bases, and the junction held 8 bases outside the gene matches. The CDR3 DNA reads as TGTGCCAGCAGCTTAACCGGGACAGGGGGCGGCGCCGGGGAGCTGTTTTTT. This sequence encodes CASSLTGTGGGAGELFF.

This clone was counted between two and nine times. The chain joins TRBV2 to TRBJ2-1, with TRBD1 identical over 9 bases. The trim removed 5 bases at V and 6 bases at J, leaving 8 bases unmatched. Germline-derived CDR1 and CDR2 are SNHLY and FYNNEI. The CDR3 contains 15 residues. CDR3 protein: CASSKGQGIGNEQFF. The DNA for the CDR3 is TGTGCCAGCAGTAAGGGACAGGGTATCGGCAATGAGCAGTTCTTC.

The rearrangement links TRBV9 to TRBJ2-1; TRBD1 is a possible D gene (5 bases). V lost 7 bases, J lost 3 bases, and 14 bases lay in between. CDR3 length equals 14 residues. Germline V gives CDR1 SGDLS, CDR2 YYNGEE. CDR3 nucleotide sequence: TGTGCCAGCGCCCAAGGGGAAGACTACAATGAGCAGTTCTTC. Translating gives CASAQGEDYNEQFF.

V and J are TRBV19 and TRBJ1-1; no clear D gene. CDR1 is LNHDA, CDR2 SQIVND, per germline (reference sequence). CDR3 length equals 11 residues. V lost 6 bases and J lost 5, with 7 bases in between. CDR3 protein: CASSHSTEAFF. CDR3 coding DNA: TGTGCCAGTAGCCACTCGACTGAAGCTTTCTTT.

The genes are TRBV13 and TRBJ2-2, with 7 positions matching TRBD2. The J segment lost 3 bases and the V segment lost 5 bases, leaving 12 bases of the junction unmatched. Germline loops: CDR1 PRHDT, CDR2 FYEKMQ (reference sequence). The CDR3 extends over 17 amino acids. The CDR3 is CASSRRFGGTDTGELFF. CDR3 nucleotide sequence: TGTGCCAGCAGCCGGAGGTTCGGGGGGACCGACACCGGGGAGCTGTTTTTT. Together with reference TRBV13 and TRBJ2-2, the CDR3 gives the full variable domain: AAGVIQSPRHLIKEKRETATLKCYPIPRHDTVYWYQQGPGQDPQFLISFYEKMQSDKGSIPDRFSAQQFSDYHSELNMSSLELGDSALYFCASSRRFGGTDTGELFFGEGSRLTVL.

The J gene is TRBJ1-6, the V gene TRBV4-1; 8 bases agree with TRBD1. Germline V gives CDR1 MGHRA, CDR2 YSYEKL. The CDR3 contains 15 residues. With 8 bases clipped from V and 4 bases from J, the junction kept 7 bases outside the gene matches. The CDR3 DNA is TGCGCCAGCGGAATACAGGGGGGGTATAATTCACCCCTCCACTTT. Protein sequence: CASGIQGGYNSPLHF.

The J gene is TRBJ1-2, the V gene TRBV14; D might be TRBD1 (5 bases). Trimming cost V 4 bases and J 3 bases, with 9 bases left between them. CDR1 and CDR2 (germline): SGHDN, FVKESK. The CDR3 loop spans 13 amino acids. DNA of the CDR3: TGTGCCAGCAGCCCCCCAGGGTACTATGGCTACACCTTC. Encoded protein: CASSPPGYYGYTF.

J is TRBJ2-1 and V is TRBV29-1; D is possibly TRBD2 (6 bases). This CDR3 has 13 residues. CDR1 is SQVTM and CDR2 is ANQGSEA in the germline V gene. V shed 4 bases and J shed 8 bases, with 15 bases lying between them. Written as DNA, the CDR3 is TGCAGCGTTGGAGCGGGCCAGTGGTATGAGCAGTTCTTC. This encodes CSVGAGQWYEQFF.

The chain is built from TRBV11-2 and TRBJ1-6; 7 bases are a match to TRBD1. V was pared by 2 bases and J by 7 bases, with 2 bases of the junction left unmatched. This CDR3 has 14 amino acids. Germline CDR1 and CDR2: SGHAT and FQNNGV. The CDR3 reads CASSLRDRNSPLHF. CDR3 sequence (DNA): TGTGCCAGCAGCTTAAGGGACAGAAATTCACCCCTCCACTTT.

A few counts support this clone. In DNA form, the CDR3 reads TGTGCCAGTAGTTGGAGGGGGCTGACGACTGAAGCTTTCTTT. Its translation is CASSWRGLTTEAFF. This rearrangement joins TRBV19 to TRBJ1-1; 7 bases map to TRBD1. The V segment lost 5 bases and the J segment 5 bases; nucleotides outside the gene matches: 8. This CDR3 spans 14 amino acids. From germline, CDR1 is LNHDA and CDR2 SQIVND (reference sequence).

This clone has more than one count but fewer than ten. The rearrangement joins TRBV5-4 to TRBJ2-7; TRBD1 aligns across 8 bases. The CDR3 loop spans 13 amino acids. Germline V lookup: CDR1 SGHNT, CDR2 YYREEE (reference sequence). Unmatched junction bases numbered 10, after V lost 10 bases and J lost 4 bases. CDR3 sequence reads: CAGGRTGIYEQYF. The CDR3 bases are TGTGCCGGTGGGAGGACAGGGATATACGAGCAGTACTTC.

V gene TRBV4-1 combines with J gene TRBJ1-3; possible D gene TRBD1, 6 bases. Trimming removed 4 bases at V and 1 base at J, with 11 bases between. The CDR3 spans 15 residues. Germline V gene sequence: CDR1 MGHRA, CDR2 YSYEKL. The CDR3 sequence: CASSPDQGSGNTIYF. The CDR3 DNA reads as TGCGCCAGCAGCCCGGACCAGGGGTCTGGAAACACCATATATTTT.

The chain's CDR3 is CASSWTDRYGYTF. CDR3 bases: TGTGCCAGTTCTTGGACAGACAGATATGGCTACACCTTC. This chain uses TRBV19 with TRBJ1-2, with D perhaps matching TRBD1 (6 bases). Deletions cut 8 bases from V and 5 bases from J, with 15 bases between. This CDR3 contains 13 residues. Germline V gene sequence: CDR1 LNHDA, CDR2 SQIVND (reference sequence).

The J gene is TRBJ2-3, the V gene TRBV7-3; D may be TRBD1 (6 bases). V lost 1 base to trimming and J lost 7 bases, with 18 bases between them. CDR1 SGHTA and CDR2 FQGTGA come from the germline V gene. The CDR3 spans 16 residues. CDR3 loop: CASSLIEGETGYTQYF. Here the CDR3 DNA reads TGTGCCAGCAGCTTAATTGAGGGGGAGACGGGGTATACGCAGTATTTT.

The chain has TRBV4-1 and TRBJ2-3; D call uncertain. This CDR3 is built from 17 residues. V lost 1 base, J lost 0 bases, and 14 bases lay in between. Germline-derived CDR1 and CDR2 are MGHRA and YSYEKL. The CDR3 region has the DNA TGCGCCAGCAGCCAAGTAGGCGGCTCCGCTAGCACAGATACGCAGTATTTT. This sequence encodes CASSQVGGSASTDTQYF.

The CDR3 sequence is CASSGTRRYEQYF. DNA of the CDR3: TGTGCCAGCAGTGGGACTAGACGCTACGAGCAGTACTTC. V and J are TRBV6-6 and TRBJ2-7; TRBD2 agrees at 8 bases. With V trimmed by 5 bases and J by 3 bases, 3 bases remained unmatched. The CDR3 contains 13 residues. Per the germline V gene, CDR1 is MNHNY and CDR2 is SVGAGI (reference sequence).

The V gene is TRBV5-6, the J gene TRBJ1-4, with D perhaps matching TRBD1 (5 bases). V gave up 2 bases and J gave up 6 bases, with 14 bases separating them. CDR1 is SGHDT, CDR2 YYEEEE, per germline. This CDR3 has 15 residues. CDR3 DNA sequence: TGTGCCAGCAGCTTTTTGGTGGACATGGATGAAAAACTGTTTTTT. Protein product: CASSFLVDMDEKLFF.

The V gene is TRBV6-5, the J gene TRBJ2-7; possibly TRBD1 for D (6 bases). The V gene lost 0 bases and the J gene lost 2 bases, with 11 bases spanning the gap. The CDR3 length is 15 residues. Germline CDR1 reads MNHEY; CDR2 reads SVGAGI. CDR3 in DNA: TGTGCCAGCAGTTACTCGAGCGGACAGACCTACGAGCAGTACTTC. It translates to CASSYSSGQTYEQYF.

The chain couples TRBV5-1 to TRBJ2-7; perhaps TRBD2 as D (5 bases). V was shortened by 3 bases and J by 2 bases, with 12 bases between the two germline ends. This CDR3 has 14 amino acids. CDR1 is SGHRS, CDR2 YFSETQ, per germline. CDR3 coding DNA: TGCGCCAGCAGCTCCCTCGGGGTTCCCTACGAGCAGTACTTC. Translated, it gives CASSSLGVPYEQYF.

This clone was detected a few times. The V and J genes are TRBV2 and TRBJ2-7, with a possible D match to TRBD2 (5 bases). This CDR3 comprises 15 residues. Germline assignment: CDR1 SNHLY and CDR2 FYNNEI. Deletions cut 5 bases from V and 6 bases from J, with 20 bases between. As DNA, the CDR3 is TGTGCCAGCAGTCCCCGGTCCGGGGTCGCCGGCGAGCAGTACTTC. Amino acids: CASSPRSGVAGEQYF.

V and J are TRBV9 and TRBJ2-5; 9 bases are shared with TRBD1. The V and J ends lost 3 bases and 1 base, in that order; junction bases with no gene match: 4. CDR3 length equals 15 residues. Germline V gene lookup returns CDR1 SGDLS and CDR2 YYNGEE. The CDR3 coding sequence is TGTGCCAGCAGCGGGGGGACAGGGACCCAAGAGACCCAGTACTTC. Amino acid sequence: CASSGGTGTQETQYF.

As concerns this clone: The same CDR3 arises from other DNA sequences in this sample as well. V and J are TRBV4-1 and TRBJ1-2; 10 nucleotides line up with TRBD1. The V gene end was trimmed by 4 bases and the J gene end by 2 bases; junction bases not matched to a gene: 4. CDR3 length: 15 residues. Germline CDR1 MGHRA, CDR2 YSYEKL. The CDR3 nucleotides are TGCGCCAGCAGCCGGCCGGGACAGGGGAACTATGGCTACACCTTC. Its protein product is CASSRPGQGNYGYTF.

V gene TRBV6-1 combines with J gene TRBJ2-3, with 13 positions matching TRBD2. The V and J ends lost 2 bases and 4 bases, in that order; junction bases with no gene match: 12. Germline V lookup: CDR1 MNHNS, CDR2 SASEGT. The length of the CDR3 is 19 residues. The CDR3 sequence is CASSETSGRAGVIADTQYF. The CDR3 nucleotides are TGTGCCAGCAGTGAAACTAGCGGGAGGGCCGGGGTTATCGCAGATACGCAGTATTTT.

As regards this clone: Within the sample, other DNA sequences also encode this same CDR3. This sequence joins TRBV19 and TRBJ1-1; 9 bases are shared with TRBD1. The ends lost 5 bases at V and 1 base at J; junction bases unmatched: 8. This CDR3 is built from 16 residues. Per germline, CDR1 LNHDA and CDR2 SQIVND (reference sequence). CDR3 nucleotides: TGTGCCAGTAGTCCCCGGACAGGGGACCCGAACACTGAAGCTTTCTTT. Its translation is CASSPRTGDPNTEAFF.

The chain combines TRBV29-1 with TRBJ2-2; D remains ambiguous. The ends were cut back, 4 bases at V and 2 bases at J, with 11 bases in the middle. This CDR3 has 14 amino acids. Germline V lookup: CDR1 SQVTM, CDR2 ANQGSEA. CDR3 protein: CSVVYAVNTGELFF. The CDR3 nucleotides are TGCAGCGTTGTGTATGCGGTAAACACCGGGGAGCTGTTTTTT.